The 24 T cell receptor beta chains below come from one sample, sequenced in a study of T cells in Graves' hyperthyroidism and ophthalmopathy. Regions amplified from RNA transcripts were the TCR beta CDR3 regions. HTBI primers were used for first-round RT-PCR of the TCR CDR3. Via MiXCR, TCRdb re-called the multiplex PCR reads, giving one row per CDR3 protein. The table lists approximately 380,000 distinct CDR3 sequences, around 20% of them singletons. The material sequenced was blood. The source of these receptors is a man aged 18 to 30 with Graves' ophthalmopathy.

In this sample, this clonotype turned up once. V is TRBV4-1 and J is TRBJ1-5, with D unresolved. The CDR3 totals 16 residues. Germline values: CDR1 MGHRA, CDR2 YSYEKL. The V end was cut by 0 bases, the J end by 4 bases, with 13 bases between. CDR3 sequence reads: CASSQESLTTNQPQHF. CDR3 coding DNA: TGCGCCAGCAGCCAAGAGTCTCTCACAACGAATCAGCCCCAGCATTTT.

This clonotype appeared many times. The rearrangement links TRBV18 to TRBJ2-3; tentatively, D is TRBD1 or TRBD2 (5 bases each). Germline lookup yields CDR1 KGHSH and CDR2 LQKENI. The CDR3 extends over 15 amino acids. Trimming cost V 4 bases and J 6 bases, with 17 bases left between them. The CDR3 DNA sequence: TGTGCCAGCTCACAACCGAGGGGCGAGGGGGATACGCAGTATTTT. Its protein product is CASSQPRGEGDTQYF.

This clonotype was picked up a small number of times. Given a much more abundant clone one base away, this may be a read error. The chain couples TRBV2 to TRBJ1-1; D unclear. This CDR3 contains 11 residues. CDR1 and CDR2 (germline): SNHLY, FYNNEI. The CDR3 coding sequence is TGTGCCAGCAGTGACAACACTGAAACTTTCTTT. Translating it yields CASSDNTETFF.

The chain carries TRBV4-1 and TRBJ1-1, with TRBD1 as a possible D gene (5 bases). V lost 4 bases and J 3 bases, leaving 15 bases between the germline ends. CDR3 size: 15 residues. Germline V gives CDR1 MGHRA, CDR2 YSYEKL. CDR3 sequence (DNA): TGCGCCAGCAGCCCAACGGCAACAGGTCACACTGAAGCTTTCTTT. Translated, it gives CASSPTATGHTEAFF.

The J gene is TRBJ2-1, the V gene TRBV5-5; the D gene is possibly TRBD1 (6 bases). Germline-derived CDR1 and CDR2 are SGHKS and YYEKEE (reference sequence). Trimming left V 0 bases short and J 1 base short, with 8 bases between. CDR3 length: 15 amino acids. The CDR3 DNA sequence: TGTGCCAGCAGCTTGGCAGGGGAATCCTACAATGAGCAGTTCTTC. Translated: CASSLAGESYNEQFF.

This clonotype was seen only a few times. The rearrangement joins TRBV7-3 to TRBJ1-5; D not resolved. V dropped 1 base and J dropped 6 bases, with 4 bases sitting between them. There are 12 residues in the CDR3. Germline CDR1 reads SGHTA; CDR2 reads FQGTGA. CDR3 sequence (DNA): TGTGCCAGCAGCTTAAGGGTTCAGCCCCAGCATTTT. Its protein is CASSLRVQPQHF.

CDR3 region: CASSRLDGTGYGYTF. CDR3 nucleotides: TGCGCCAGCAGCCGACTTGACGGGACTGGCTATGGCTACACCTTC. The chain joins TRBV4-1 to TRBJ1-2, with D possibly matching TRBD1 (5 bases). Germline CDR1 and CDR2: MGHRA and YSYEKL. Trimming removed 4 bases from V and 4 bases from J, with 16 bases in between. The length of the CDR3 is 15 residues.

The chain couples TRBV29-1 to TRBJ1-2, with a weak D call TRBD1 (6 bases). The CDR3 is 11 amino acids. Trimming shortened V by 6 bases and J by 3 bases, and 8 bases separated the two germline ends. Germline V gene data show CDR1 as SQVTM and CDR2 as ANQGSEA. Written as DNA, the CDR3 is TGCAGCGTGGACAGCCACTATGGCTACACCTTC. This sequence encodes CSVDSHYGYTF.

The sample holds many counts of this clonotype. The chain employs TRBV10-1 and TRBJ1-2; D not certain. Trimming took 2 bases from V and 8 from J, leaving 12 bases between them. This CDR3 comprises 13 residues. Per germline, CDR1 WNHNN and CDR2 SYGVQD (reference sequence). The CDR3 bases are TGCGCCAGCAGTGAGGGACCCTCGCTGGGCTACACCTTC. This encodes CASSEGPSLGYTF.

This rearrangement joins TRBV9 to TRBJ1-4; D unresolved. The CDR3 is 15 residues long. V lost 0 bases to trimming and J lost 8 bases, with 14 bases between them. CDR1 is SGDLS and CDR2 is YYNGEE in the germline V gene. Written as DNA, the CDR3 is TGTGCCAGCAGCGTAGGAGGGTCATTGGGGGAAAAACTGTTTTTT. This codes for CASSVGGSLGEKLFF.

V is TRBV27 and J is TRBJ2-1; D is unclear. The CDR3 loop spans 11 amino acids. In germline, CDR1 is MNHEY, CDR2 SMNVEV (reference sequence). The V and J ends lost 3 bases and 7 bases respectively, with 4 bases between them. For the CDR3, the DNA is TGTGCCAGCAGTTTTAAGAATGAGCAGTTCTTC. This gives the protein CASSFKNEQFF.

The CDR3 sequence: CASSVQPEVGPQHF. The CDR3 bases are TGTGCCAGCAGCGTGCAGCCTGAGGTGGGGCCCCAGCATTTT. The V and J genes are TRBV9 and TRBJ1-5; the D is unclear. The CDR3 totals 14 residues. V lost 2 bases, J lost 9 bases, and 15 bases lay in between. Germline lookup yields CDR1 SGDLS and CDR2 YYNGEE.

V usage is TRBV20-1 and J usage is TRBJ2-1; D is unclear. The V end lost 3 bases, the J end lost 6 bases, and 9 bases lay between the germline ends. The germline V gene encodes CDR1 DFQATT and CDR2 SNEGSKA (reference sequence). The CDR3 spans 12 residues. In DNA, the CDR3 is TGCAGTGCTAGCCTTAATCTCAATGAGCAGTTCTTC. As protein: CSASLNLNEQFF.

This clonotype was counted at least ten times. The chain joins TRBV20-1 to TRBJ2-1; 9 positions agree with TRBD2. This CDR3 is 14 amino acids long. CDR1 is DFQATT, CDR2 SNEGSKA, per germline (reference sequence). The V gene end was trimmed by 3 bases and the J gene end by 8 bases; junction bases not matched to a gene: 8. This chain's CDR3 is CSASGGGAWYEQFF. CDR3 coding DNA: TGCAGTGCTAGTGGCGGGGGGGCCTGGTATGAGCAGTTCTTC.

This rearrangement joins TRBV7-6 to TRBJ2-7; no definite D call. Germline V CDR1 and CDR2: SGHVS, FNYEAQ. V was cut by 5 bases and J by 6 bases, with 14 bases left in between. The CDR3 consists of 13 residues. The CDR3 nucleotides read TGTGCCAGCAGCATCCCGGGCCTGGGCGAGCAGTACTTC. Translation: CASSIPGLGEQYF.

This clonotype was detected ten times or more. V gene TRBV7-8 combines with J gene TRBJ2-2; unclear D gene. The CDR3 is 14 residues long. V was pared by 2 bases and J by 6 bases, with 10 bases between. CDR1 and CDR2 from the germline V gene are SGHVS and FQNEAQ. The CDR3 loop reads CASSLSRTAGELFF. The CDR3 nucleotides are TGTGCCAGCAGCTTAAGTAGAACGGCCGGGGAGCTGTTTTTT.

This clonotype was counted ten times or more. V and J are TRBV9 and TRBJ2-5; D possibly uses TRBD1 or TRBD2 (5 bases each). This CDR3 is 13 amino acids long. The V gene lost 2 bases and the J gene lost 4 bases, with 9 bases spanning the gap. Per the germline V gene, CDR1 is SGDLS and CDR2 is YYNGEE. The CDR3 nucleotides read TGTGCCAGCAGCGTTTCGAGGGGAGAGACCCAGTACTTC. Its protein is CASSVSRGETQYF.

The sample holds many counts of this clonotype. The chain employs TRBV5-1 and TRBJ2-7; no clear D gene. The CDR3 length is 15 residues. Trimming took 0 bases from V and 2 from J, leaving 12 bases between them. Germline lookup yields CDR1 SGHRS and CDR2 YFSETQ. The CDR3 region is CASSLGAAQTYEQYF. In DNA, the CDR3 is TGCGCCAGCAGCTTGGGGGCAGCTCAAACCTACGAGCAGTACTTC.

As regards this clonotype: A read error may account for a junction end that differs from germline. This rearrangement joins TRBV7-9 to TRBJ2-1; possible D gene TRBD2, 7 bases. This CDR3 comprises 16 residues. Germline CDR1 is SEHNR and CDR2 is FQNEAQ (reference sequence). CDR3 sequence (DNA): TGCACCAGCAGCCTCCCTAAAGGGGGGGGGGGTGGTGAGCAGTTCTTC. Amino acid sequence: CTSSLPKGGGGGEQFF.

The chain carries TRBV10-3 and TRBJ2-1, with 7 bases aligning to TRBD1. From germline, CDR1 is ENHRY and CDR2 SYGVKD. This CDR3 region has 13 residues. The trim removed 10 bases at V and 8 bases at J, leaving 11 bases unmatched. As DNA, the CDR3 is TGTGCCACCGGGCCAGGGGGTGGTGATGAGCAGTTCTTC. It translates to CATGPGGGDEQFF.

The chain carries TRBV10-3 and TRBJ1-5; D might be TRBD1 (5 bases). This CDR3 has 15 amino acids. Trimming removed 0 bases from V and 5 bases from J, with 11 bases in between. From germline, CDR1 is ENHRY and CDR2 SYGVKD. The CDR3 reads CAISESGRVDQPQHF. The DNA of the CDR3 is TGTGCCATCAGTGAGTCGGGCAGGGTGGATCAGCCCCAGCATTTT.

A note on this clonotype: Since the CDR3 does not end with the conserved phenylalanine or tryptophan, this likely comes from a read error. The V and J genes are TRBV28 and TRBJ1-1; TRBD1 aligns across 10 bases. With V trimmed by 4 bases and J by 2 bases, 7 bases remained unmatched. CDR1 and CDR2 (germline): MDHEN, SYDVKM. The CDR3 loop spans 16 amino acids. CDR3 DNA sequence: TGTGCCAGCAGTTGGGGACAGGGGCGGGGAAACACTGAAGCTTTCTAT. As protein: CASSWGQGRGNTEAFY.

The chain uses TRBV13 and TRBJ2-1; D is possibly TRBD1 or TRBD2 (7 bases each). The ends were cut back, 5 bases at V and 6 bases at J, with 17 bases in the middle. The CDR3 is made up of 15 amino acids. Germline CDR1 PRHDT, CDR2 FYEKMQ (reference sequence). The CDR3 DNA sequence: TGTGCCAGCAGCCTCAGGGGGGGGCATATCAATGAGCAGTTCTTC. Amino acid sequence: CASSLRGGHINEQFF.

This clonotype was seen only a few times. This CDR3 fails to terminate in the conserved phenylalanine or tryptophan, so it likely reflects a read error. The J gene is TRBJ1-5, the V gene TRBV14; D is perhaps TRBD1 (5 bases). Germline lookup yields CDR1 SGHDN and CDR2 FVKESK. The CDR3 is 12 amino acids. V gave up 4 bases and J gave up 6 bases, with 7 bases separating them. This chain's CDR3 is CASSLRGQPQHL. CDR3 nucleotides: TGTGCCAGCAGCCTTAGGGGTCAGCCCCAGCATCTT.